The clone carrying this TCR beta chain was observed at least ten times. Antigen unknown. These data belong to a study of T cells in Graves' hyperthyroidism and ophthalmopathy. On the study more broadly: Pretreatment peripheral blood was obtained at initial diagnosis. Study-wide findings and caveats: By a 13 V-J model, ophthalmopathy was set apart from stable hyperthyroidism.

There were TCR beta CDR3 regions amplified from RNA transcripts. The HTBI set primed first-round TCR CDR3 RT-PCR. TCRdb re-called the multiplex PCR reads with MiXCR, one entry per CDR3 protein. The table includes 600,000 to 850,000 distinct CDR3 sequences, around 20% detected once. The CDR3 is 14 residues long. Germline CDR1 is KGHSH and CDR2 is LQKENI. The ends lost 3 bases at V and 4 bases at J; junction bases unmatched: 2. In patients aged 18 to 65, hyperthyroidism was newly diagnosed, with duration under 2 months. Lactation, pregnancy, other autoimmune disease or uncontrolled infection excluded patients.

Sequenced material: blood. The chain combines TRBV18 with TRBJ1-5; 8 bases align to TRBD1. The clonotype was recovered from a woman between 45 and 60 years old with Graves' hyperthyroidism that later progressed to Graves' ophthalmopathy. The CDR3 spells CASSPGQANQPQHF. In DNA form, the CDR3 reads TGTGCCAGCTCACCGGGACAGGCGAATCAGCCCCAGCATTTT.